Below, 15 T cell receptor beta chains from the same sample are listed, as sequenced in a study of T cell changes during pregnancy in multiple sclerosis. This table comes from immunoSEQ multiplex PCR, and its TCRdb copy is limited to in-frame clones, with some not included. Of 65,000 or so clones in the sample, about 90% were seen once. This sample comprised peripheral blood, obtained in the second trimester of pregnancy. All receptors derive from a female donor in good health, enrolled as a control in a pregnancy study.

This clone has only a few counts. This sequence joins TRBV29-1 and TRBJ1-1, with TRBD1 as a possible D gene (5 bases). The length of the CDR3 is 13 residues. V was cut by 4 bases and J by 2 bases, with 11 bases left in between. Germline CDR1 and CDR2: SQVTM and ANQGSEA. The CDR3 sequence is CSVARGSNTEAFF. The CDR3 DNA reads TGCAGCGTTGCTAGGGGATCTAACACTGAAGCTTTCTTT. The full variable domain, in which reference TRBV29-1 and TRBJ1-1 provide the parts outside the CDR3, is SAVISQKPSRDICQRGTSLTIQCQVDSQVTMMFWYRQQPGQSLTLIATANQGSEATYESGFVIDKFPISRPNLTFSTLTVSNMSPEDSSIYLCSVARGSNTEAFFGQGTRLTVV.

This clone was detected a few times. This chain connects TRBV2 to TRBJ1-1; the D is unclear. V gave up 8 bases and J gave up 0 bases, with 13 bases separating them. The CDR3 runs 14 residues. Germline values: CDR1 SNHLY, CDR2 FYNNEI. CDR3 in DNA: TGTGCCAGCGGCGGTGGTCTCATGAACACTGAAGCTTTCTTT. Amino acids: CASGGGLMNTEAFF.

The gene calls are TRBV10-3 and TRBJ2-5; 16 bases fit TRBD2. This CDR3 is built from 18 residues. Germline CDR1 is ENHRY and CDR2 is SYGVKD. V lost 4 bases and J lost 3; bases outside the gene matches: 8. CDR3 coding DNA: TGTGCCATCAGTGGGGGGACTAGCGGGAGGGCTATTGAAGAGACCCAGTACTTC. Translated: CAISGGTSGRAIEETQYF.

The rearrangement uses TRBV18 and TRBJ2-1; unclear D gene. This CDR3 is built from 12 residues. Deletions cut 8 bases from V and 5 bases from J, with 10 bases between. From germline, CDR1 is KGHSH and CDR2 LQKENI. CDR3 coding DNA: TGTGCCAGCGCAGGCCTCAACAATGAGCAGTTCTTC. Protein: CASAGLNNEQFF.

V and J are TRBV5-5 and TRBJ1-1; D possibly corresponds to TRBD1 (5 bases). Germline V gene data show CDR1 as SGHKS and CDR2 as YYEKEE (reference sequence). Between the trimmed V and J ends, which lost 4 bases and 5 bases, there was a span of 18 bases. This CDR3 comprises 15 residues. CDR3 residues: CASSPGGVIRTEAFF. In DNA, the CDR3 is TGTGCCAGCAGCCCGGGGGGGGTTATTAGGACTGAAGCTTTCTTT. Drawing the rest from reference TRBV5-5 and TRBJ1-1, the complete variable domain is DAGVTQSPTHLIKTRGQQVTLRCSPISGHKSVSWYQQVLGQGPQFIFQYYEKEERGRGNFPDRFSARQFPNYSSELNVNALLLGDSALYLCASSPGGVIRTEAFFGQGTRLTVV.

V usage is TRBV19 and J usage is TRBJ2-2, with 7 positions matching TRBD1. Germline CDR1 LNHDA, CDR2 SQIVND (reference sequence). Germline trimming cut 5 bases from V and 4 bases from J; bases unmatched to any gene: 4. The CDR3 loop spans 14 amino acids. The CDR3 DNA is TGTGCCAGTAGTGCAACAGGGGCCACCGGGGAGCTGTTTTTT. It codes for CASSATGATGELFF.

The gene calls are TRBV6-6 and TRBJ2-7; D uncertain. Looked up from germline, CDR1 is MNHNY and CDR2 is SVGAGI (reference sequence). The CDR3 covers 11 residues. Trimming cost V 7 bases and J 4 bases, with 8 bases left between them. Written as DNA, the CDR3 is TGTGCCAGCACCGCACTTTACGAGCAGTACTTC. Its protein product is CASTALYEQYF.

The chain couples TRBV15 to TRBJ2-1; no firm D call. The ends were cut back, 2 bases at V and 5 bases at J, with 7 bases in the middle. Looked up from germline, CDR1 is LNHNV and CDR2 is YYDKDF (reference sequence). This CDR3 region has 13 residues. The CDR3 region has the DNA TGTGCCACCAGCAGATTTCGTGACAATGAGCAGTTCTTC. Protein sequence: CATSRFRDNEQFF.

This rearrangement joins TRBV27 to TRBJ2-7; TRBD1 agrees at 7 bases. This CDR3 region has 13 residues. Germline V gives CDR1 MNHEY, CDR2 SMNVEV (reference sequence). J was trimmed by 0 bases and V by 7 bases; bases with no gene match: 3. The CDR3 here is CASTRTGSYEQYF. The CDR3 nucleotides read TGTGCCAGCACCCGGACAGGCTCCTACGAGCAGTACTTC.

The CDR3 region is CAWRRGFGGYTF. The CDR3 bases are TGTGCCTGGAGGCGGGGTTTCGGAGGCTACACCTTC. V usage is TRBV30 and J usage is TRBJ1-2; D remains unclear. V lost 3 bases and J 8 bases, leaving 13 bases between the germline ends. CDR3 size: 12 residues. Per germline, CDR1 GTSNPN and CDR2 SVGIG (reference sequence).

The chain uses TRBV30 and TRBJ1-4; D possibly corresponds to TRBD1 (5 bases). V was pared by 0 bases and J by 8 bases, with 13 bases between. Per germline, CDR1 GTSNPN and CDR2 SVGIG (reference sequence). The CDR3 spans 14 residues. The CDR3 spells CAWSVGEGGEKLFF. The CDR3 region has the DNA TGTGCCTGGAGTGTAGGGGAGGGAGGGGAAAAACTGTTTTTT.

V and J are TRBV7-2 and TRBJ2-1; tentative D call: TRBD1 (5 bases). Between the trimmed V and J ends, which lost 0 bases and 10 bases, there was a span of 16 bases. CDR3 length equals 15 residues. CDR1 and CDR2 from the germline V gene are SGHTA and FQGNSA. CDR3 protein: CASSLAAGRGNEQFF. The DNA of the CDR3 is TGTGCCAGCAGCTTAGCGGCAGGGCGTGGAAACGAGCAGTTCTTC.

The gene calls are TRBV5-1 and TRBJ1-1, with TRBD1 matching over 7 bases. Germline assignment: CDR1 SGHRS and CDR2 YFSETQ. CDR3 length equals 15 residues. J gave up 5 bases and V 4 bases, and 11 bases lay outside the gene matches. CDR3 protein: CASSQRQGMRTEAFF. CDR3 sequence (DNA): TGCGCCAGCAGCCAACGACAGGGAATGAGGACTGAAGCTTTCTTT.

The CDR3 reads CASSPSGAGGDTQYF. As DNA, the CDR3 is TGTGCCAGCAGTCCCAGCGGGGCCGGGGGAGATACGCAGTATTTT. V is TRBV4-2 and J is TRBJ2-3, with TRBD2 matching 7 bases. V dropped 6 bases and J dropped 5; count of bases not matched to a gene: 11. The CDR3 consists of 15 residues. Germline CDR1 is LGHNA and CDR2 is YNFKEQ.

V is TRBV9 and J is TRBJ1-2, with D perhaps matching TRBD1 (6 bases). V lost 7 bases to trimming and J lost 4 bases, with 17 bases between them. From germline, CDR1 is SGDLS and CDR2 YYNGEE. The CDR3 spans 14 residues. Here the CDR3 DNA reads TGTGCCAGCGGGGGGGTTAGGGGGATCTATGGCTACACCTTC. Residues: CASGGVRGIYGYTF.